One and the same sample provided the 18 T cell receptor beta chains below, sequenced in a study of T-cell reconstitution after alpha-beta-depleted transplantation in children. As it was prepared, the TCRbeta library received unique molecular identifiers. TCRdb re-called the PCR reads with MiXCR, one entry per CDR3 protein. The table lists over 550,000 distinct CDR3 sequences, about 10% of them singletons. The sequenced sample was PBMCs from the stem cell graft donor, obtained from the stem cell graft. These receptors were collected from a human donor who donated a stem cell graft to a child with acute myeloid leukemia.

This clonotype was seen more than once but under ten times. The V gene is TRBV4-3, the J gene TRBJ2-7, with 7 bases matching TRBD1. V shed 0 bases, J shed 2 bases, and the junction held 4 bases outside the gene matches. Germline V gives CDR1 LGHNA, CDR2 YSLEER. The CDR3 has 15 residues. DNA of the CDR3: TGCGCCAGCAGCCAAGATTGGGACAGCCCCTACGAGCAGTACTTC. This translates into CASSQDWDSPYEQYF.

This clonotype came up once. This may arise from a read error, as a much more abundant clone is one base away. Here the CDR3 reads CASSTLAGGSNTRYF. The DNA of the CDR3 is TGTGCCAGCAGCACACTAGCGGGAGGATCGAATACGCGGTATTTT. The chain links TRBV28 to TRBJ2-3; TRBD2 agrees at 12 bases. CDR3 length: 15 amino acids. Germline V gene data show CDR1 as MDHEN and CDR2 as SYDVKM.

The chain links TRBV7-9 to TRBJ1-4, with unresolved D. The germline gives CDR1 SEHNR, CDR2 FQNEAQ (reference sequence). CDR3 size: 14 residues. Trimming shortened V by 8 bases and J by 4 bases, and 14 bases separated the two germline ends. In DNA, the CDR3 is TGTGCCAGCGTGAGAGGCGAATTTAATGAAAAACTGTTTTTT. Amino acids: CASVRGEFNEKLFF.

The sample holds a few counts of this clonotype. One end of the junction fails to match germline, which may point to a read error. The chain combines TRBV7-9 with TRBJ2-5; the match to TRBD2 covers 8 bases. Germline V CDR1 and CDR2: SEHNR, FQNEAQ (reference sequence). CDR3 length: 14 amino acids. In DNA, the CDR3 is TGTGCCAGCAGCATAGCGGGAAGCGGAGAGACCCAGTACTTC. Translating it yields CASSIAGSGETQYF.

The sample holds a few counts of this clonotype. The chain employs TRBV10-3 and TRBJ2-7; D is uncertain. Germline loops: CDR1 ENHRY, CDR2 SYGVKD. The CDR3 runs to 12 residues. The V end lost 0 bases, the J end lost 5 bases, and 5 bases lay between the germline ends. CDR3 sequence: CAISESGDEQYF. Here the CDR3 DNA reads TGTGCCATCAGTGAGTCGGGCGACGAGCAGTACTTC.

J is TRBJ1-1 and V is TRBV6-1; 7 bases agree with TRBD1. Trimming took 2 bases from V and 12 from J; bases not matched to a gene: 12. Germline V gene data show CDR1 as MNHNS and CDR2 as SASEGT. This CDR3 contains 14 residues. CDR3 sequence (DNA): TGTGCCAGCAGTGAATCTGTCGGAGACAGGGAGACTTTCTTT. This gives the protein CASSESVGDRETFF.

This clonotype appeared many times. This chain links TRBV2 with TRBJ2-1; TRBD2 matches 11 bases. The CDR3 is 15 residues long. The V gene end was trimmed by 6 bases and the J gene end by 8 bases; junction bases not matched to a gene: 9. Germline CDR1 is SNHLY and CDR2 is FYNNEI. The DNA of the CDR3 is TGTGCCAGCAGCGAGACTAGCGGGGTTAGTCATGAGCAGTTCTTC. Protein product: CASSETSGVSHEQFF.

This clonotype has ten or more counts. The V gene is TRBV6-5, the J gene TRBJ2-1; 10 bases match TRBD2. Germline V gene data show CDR1 as MNHEY and CDR2 as SVGAGI. Germline trimming cut 1 base from V and 6 bases from J; bases unmatched to any gene: 6. This CDR3 spans 16 amino acids. The CDR3 DNA sequence: TGTGCCAGCAGTTACTTTCTAGCGGGAGAGGGCAATGAGCAGTTCTTC. Its protein is CASSYFLAGEGNEQFF.

This clonotype was seen only a few times. The rearrangement joins TRBV5-6 to TRBJ2-1, with TRBD2 matching over 11 bases. Trimming at V came to 4 bases and at J to 12 bases, leaving 12 bases not matched to a gene. Looked up from germline, CDR1 is SGHDT and CDR2 is YYEEEE. The CDR3 length is 15 residues. The chain's CDR3 is CASSPLAGEVFVQFF. CDR3 DNA sequence: TGTGCCAGCAGCCCACTAGCGGGAGAGGTTTTTGTGCAGTTCTTC. Based on the CDR3 plus reference TRBV5-6 and TRBJ2-1, the full variable domain is DAGVTQSPTHLIKTRGQQVTLRCSPKSGHDTVSWYQQALGQGPQFIFQYYEEEERQRGNFPDRFSGHQFPNYSSELNVNALLLGDSALYLCASSPLAGEVFVQFFGPGTRLTVL.

The chain is built from TRBV5-5 and TRBJ2-3; the D is unclear. The CDR3 is 15 amino acids. V was cut by 4 bases and J by 5 bases, with 17 bases left in between. CDR1 and CDR2 from the germline V gene are SGHKS and YYEKEE (reference sequence). The CDR3 region is CASSPPLGSRDTQYF. The CDR3 bases are TGTGCCAGCAGCCCGCCCCTAGGAAGTCGAGATACGCAGTATTTT.

This clonotype has just a few counts. The chain has TRBV4-2 and TRBJ1-1, with D tentatively TRBD1 (5 bases). V lost 1 base, J lost 4 bases, and 13 bases lay in between. The CDR3 totals 15 residues. From germline, CDR1 is LGHNA and CDR2 YNFKEQ. The chain's CDR3 is CASSQGSGGTTEAFF. The CDR3 nucleotides are TGTGCCAGCAGCCAAGGATCGGGGGGGACCACTGAAGCTTTCTTT.

This clonotype was seen only a few times. This rearrangement joins TRBV9 to TRBJ2-2; D is ambiguous. The CDR3 is 13 residues long. V lost 4 bases, J lost 6 bases, and 10 bases lay in between. The germline V gene encodes CDR1 SGDLS and CDR2 YYNGEE. As DNA, the CDR3 is TGTGCCAGCAGCCCCCATGGGGCCGGGGAGCTGTTTTTT. Translation: CASSPHGAGELFF.

This clonotype was picked up a small number of times. CDR3 amino acids: CASRALRASGTDTQYF. For the CDR3, the DNA is TGTGCCAGCAGGGCCCTAAGGGCTAGCGGCACAGATACGCAGTATTTT. The chain carries TRBV11-2 and TRBJ2-3; tentatively, D is TRBD2 (6 bases). CDR1 SGHAT and CDR2 FQNNGV come from the germline V gene. This CDR3 comprises 16 residues. V lost 6 bases and J lost 1, with 17 bases in between.

This clonotype was seen ten or more times. The chain has TRBV12-3 or TRBV12-4 and TRBJ2-1; 8 bases align to TRBD2. V lost 2 bases to trimming and J lost 7 bases; unmatched junction nucleotides: 4. This CDR3 has 14 residues. CDR3 nucleotides: TGTGCCAGCAGTTTATTCCGGGGGGGGAATGAGCAGTTCTTC. Protein product: CASSLFRGGNEQFF.

The table lists this clonotype with many counts. The chain employs TRBV3-1 and TRBJ1-1, with D possibly matching TRBD1 (5 bases). The V gene lost 4 bases and the J gene lost 0 bases, with 12 bases spanning the gap. This CDR3 is 15 amino acids long. The germline gives CDR1 LGHDT, CDR2 YNNKEL (reference sequence). The CDR3 reads CASSLPGDLNTEAFF. CDR3 in DNA: TGTGCCAGCAGCCTTCCGGGGGACTTGAACACTGAAGCTTTCTTT.

This clonotype came up many times. CDR3 amino acids: CASSVGQNSNQPQHF. CDR3 bases: TGTGCCAGCAGCGTTGGACAGAATAGCAATCAGCCCCAGCATTTT. The rearrangement uses TRBV6-2 or TRBV6-3 and TRBJ1-5, with D possibly TRBD1 on 6 matching bases. V shed 6 bases and J shed 0 bases, with 12 bases lying between them. Germline-derived CDR1 and CDR2 are MNHEY and SVGEGT. The CDR3 spans 15 residues.

This chain joins TRBV2 and TRBJ1-2; D not resolved. Germline-derived CDR1 and CDR2 are SNHLY and FYNNEI. V was cut by 6 bases and J by 7 bases, with 24 bases left in between. The CDR3 runs to 16 residues. The CDR3 protein is CASSPVAEPLAGGYTF. CDR3 nucleotides: TGTGCCAGCAGCCCGGTTGCGGAGCCCCTCGCCGGTGGCTACACCTTC. The whole variable domain, filled in from reference TRBV2 and TRBJ1-2, reads EPEVTQTPSHQVTQMGQEVILRCVPISNHLYFYWYRQILGQKVEFLVSFYNNEISEKSEIFDDQFSVERPDGSNFTLKIRSTKLEDSAMYFCASSPVAEPLAGGYTFGSGTRLTVV.

Only a few counts were recorded for this clonotype. The chain carries TRBV2 and TRBJ2-7, with D possibly being TRBD2 (5 bases). This CDR3 has 12 amino acids. The V end was cut by 6 bases, the J end by 2 bases, with 8 bases between. CDR1 and CDR2 (germline): SNHLY, FYNNEI. The CDR3 bases are TGTGCCAGCAGGGGAGAGGCCTACGAGCAGTACTTC. It translates to CASRGEAYEQYF.